This T cell receptor beta chain was retrieved from a study of cytomegalovirus exposure and HLA in healthy donors. Findings of the study overall: Subsequent analysis revealed that first-cohort TCR clusters tended to co-occur in the approximately 120 validation repertoires. Specific recognition of CMV antigens was confirmed in vitro for a few chains (all CMV-associated). Most TCRs appeared rarely, but some public TCRs recurred in many donors.

Germline values: CDR1 WSHSY, CDR2 SAAADI. The CDR3 has 14 amino acids. Here immunoSEQ multiplex PCR was the method, and the copy in TCRdb shows in-frame clones only, minus some. The sample shows tens of thousands of clones, about 93% of them seen only once. On this clone itself: Its antigen is undetermined. An end of the junction differs from the germline gene, which may be a read error.

The clonotype originates from a woman between 18 and 29 years old in good health and CMV-seropositive. This chain joins TRBV10-2 and TRBJ2-5, with a tentative D call TRBD1 (5 bases). The specimen was PBMCs. CDR3 in DNA: TGCGCCAGCAGTGAGTTGGCAGGGCAAGGGACCCAGTACTTC. Protein product: CASSELAGQGTQYF.